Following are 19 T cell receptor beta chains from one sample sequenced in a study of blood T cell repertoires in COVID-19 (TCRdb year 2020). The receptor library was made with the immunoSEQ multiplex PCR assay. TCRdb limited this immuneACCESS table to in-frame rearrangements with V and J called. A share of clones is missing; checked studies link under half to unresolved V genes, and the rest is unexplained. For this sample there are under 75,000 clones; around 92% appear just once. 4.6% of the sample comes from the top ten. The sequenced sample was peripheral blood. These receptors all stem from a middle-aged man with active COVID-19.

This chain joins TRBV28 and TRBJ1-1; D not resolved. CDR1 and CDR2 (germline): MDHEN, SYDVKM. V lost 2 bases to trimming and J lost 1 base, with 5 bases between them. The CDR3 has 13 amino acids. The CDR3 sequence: CASSLGGNTEAFF. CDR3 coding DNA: TGTGCCAGCAGTTTAGGAGGGAACACTGAAGCTTTCTTT.

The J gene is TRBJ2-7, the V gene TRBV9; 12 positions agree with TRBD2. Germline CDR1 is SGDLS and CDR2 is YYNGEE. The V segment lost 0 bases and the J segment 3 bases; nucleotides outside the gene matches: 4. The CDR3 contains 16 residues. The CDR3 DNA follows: TGTGCCAGCAGCGTAGGGACTAGCGGGGCGTTCTACGAGCAGTACTTC. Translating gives CASSVGTSGAFYEQYF. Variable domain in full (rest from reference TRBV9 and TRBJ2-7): DSGVTQTPKHLITATGQRVTLRCSPRSGDLSVYWYQQSLDQGLQFLIQYYNGEERAKGNILERFSAQQFPDLHSELNLSSLELGDSALYFCASSVGTSGAFYEQYFGPGTRLTVT.

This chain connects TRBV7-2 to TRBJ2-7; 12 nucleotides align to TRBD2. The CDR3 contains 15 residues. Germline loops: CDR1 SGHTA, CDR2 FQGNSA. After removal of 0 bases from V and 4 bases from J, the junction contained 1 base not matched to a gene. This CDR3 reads CASSLATSGGYEQYF. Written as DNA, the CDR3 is TGTGCCAGCAGCTTAGCCACTAGCGGGGGGTACGAGCAGTACTTC. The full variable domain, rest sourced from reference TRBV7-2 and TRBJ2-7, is GAGVSQSPSNKVTEKGKDVELRCDPISGHTALYWYRQSLGQGLEFLIYFQGNSAPDKSGLPSDRFSAERTGGSVSTLTIQRTQQEDSAVYLCASSLATSGGYEQYFGPGTRLTVT.

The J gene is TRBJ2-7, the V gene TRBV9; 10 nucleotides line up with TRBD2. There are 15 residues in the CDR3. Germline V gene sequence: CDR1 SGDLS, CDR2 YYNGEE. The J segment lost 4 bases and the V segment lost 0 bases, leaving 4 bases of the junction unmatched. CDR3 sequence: CASSVGSGGFYEQYF. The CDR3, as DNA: TGTGCCAGCAGCGTAGGTAGCGGGGGGTTTTACGAGCAGTACTTC.

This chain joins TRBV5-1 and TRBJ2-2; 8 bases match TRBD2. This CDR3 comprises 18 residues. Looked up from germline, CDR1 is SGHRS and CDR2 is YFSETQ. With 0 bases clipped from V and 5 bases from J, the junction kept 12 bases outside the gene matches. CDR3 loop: CASSLGAGSGRWTGELFF. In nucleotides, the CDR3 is TGCGCCAGCAGCTTGGGGGCAGGGAGCGGGAGATGGACCGGGGAGCTGTTTTTT.

The CDR3 sequence is CASLGVTDDNEKLFF. The CDR3 region has the DNA TGTGCCAGCCTAGGGGTAACAGACGATAATGAAAAACTGTTTTTT. This sequence joins TRBV2 and TRBJ1-4; maybe TRBD1 (5 bases). The CDR3 length is 15 residues. Trimming pared 8 bases from V and 4 bases from J, leaving 17 bases between. Germline V gene lookup returns CDR1 SNHLY and CDR2 FYNNEI.

Here the CDR3 DNA reads TGTGCCAGCAGCCGAGGGAATAACTATGGCTACACCTTC. Protein sequence: CASSRGNNYGYTF. This chain links TRBV12-3 or TRBV12-4 with TRBJ1-2; D is ambiguous. The V and J ends lost 6 bases and 1 base respectively, with 9 bases between them. The CDR3 consists of 13 residues.

The CDR3 DNA follows: TGTGCCAGCGCCCTTCTCGGGAATTCAGGAAACACCATATATTTT. Protein sequence: CASALLGNSGNTIYF. The chain is built from TRBV6-6 and TRBJ1-3; no clear D gene. Trimming removed 8 bases from V and 4 bases from J, with 18 bases in between. The CDR3 is 15 residues long. CDR1 and CDR2 (germline): MNHNY, SVGAGI (reference sequence).

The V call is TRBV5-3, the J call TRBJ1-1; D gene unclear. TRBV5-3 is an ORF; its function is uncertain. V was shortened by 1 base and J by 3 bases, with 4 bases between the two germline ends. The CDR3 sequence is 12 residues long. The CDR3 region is CARSLFDTEAFF. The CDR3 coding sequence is TGTGCCAGAAGCTTGTTCGACACTGAAGCTTTCTTT.

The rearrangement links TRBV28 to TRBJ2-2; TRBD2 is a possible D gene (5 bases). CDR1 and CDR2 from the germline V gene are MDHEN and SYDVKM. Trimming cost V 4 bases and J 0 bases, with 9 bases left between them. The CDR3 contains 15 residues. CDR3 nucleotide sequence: TGTGCCAGCAGTTCCGGTAGCGCGAACACCGGGGAGCTGTTTTTT. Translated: CASSSGSANTGELFF.

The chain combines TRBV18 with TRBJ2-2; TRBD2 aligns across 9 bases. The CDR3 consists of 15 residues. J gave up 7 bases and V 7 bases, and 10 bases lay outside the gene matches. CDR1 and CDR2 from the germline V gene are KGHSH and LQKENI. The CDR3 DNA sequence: TGTGCCAGCTTAAAGCGGGAGGATCTCGGCGGGGAGCTGTTTTTT. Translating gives CASLKREDLGGELFF.

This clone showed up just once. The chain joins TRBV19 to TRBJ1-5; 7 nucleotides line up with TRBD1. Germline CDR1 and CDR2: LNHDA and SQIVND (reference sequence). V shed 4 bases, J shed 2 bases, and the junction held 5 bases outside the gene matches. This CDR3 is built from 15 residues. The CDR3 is CASSRQGNGNQPQHF. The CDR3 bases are TGTGCCAGTAGTAGACAGGGCAACGGCAATCAGCCCCAGCATTTT.

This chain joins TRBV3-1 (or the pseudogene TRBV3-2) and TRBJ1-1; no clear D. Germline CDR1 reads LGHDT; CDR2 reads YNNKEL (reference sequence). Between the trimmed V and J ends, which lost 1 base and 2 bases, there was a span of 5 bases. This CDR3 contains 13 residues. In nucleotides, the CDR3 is TGTGCCAGCAGCCAAGGACAAAACACTGAAGCTTTCTTT. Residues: CASSQGQNTEAFF.

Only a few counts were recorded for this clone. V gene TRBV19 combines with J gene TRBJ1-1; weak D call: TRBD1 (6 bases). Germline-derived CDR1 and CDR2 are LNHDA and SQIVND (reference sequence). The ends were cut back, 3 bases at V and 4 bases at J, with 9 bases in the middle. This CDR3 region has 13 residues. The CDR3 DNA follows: TGTGCCAGTAGTATGAGGGGGGGCACTGAAGCTTTCTTT. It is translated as CASSMRGGTEAFF.

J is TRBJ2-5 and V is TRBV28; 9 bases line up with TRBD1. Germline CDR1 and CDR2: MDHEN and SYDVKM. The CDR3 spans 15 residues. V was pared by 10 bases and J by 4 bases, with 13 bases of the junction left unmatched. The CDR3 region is CAISPGTGPRETQYF. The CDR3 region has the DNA TGTGCCATCTCCCCCGGGACAGGGCCCAGAGAGACCCAGTACTTC. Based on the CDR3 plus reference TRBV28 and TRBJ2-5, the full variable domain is DVKVTQSSRYLVKRTGEKVFLECVQDMDHENMFWYRQDPGLGLRLIYFSYDVKMKEKGDIPEGYSVSREKKERFSLILESASTNQTSMYLCAISPGTGPRETQYFGPGTRLLVL.

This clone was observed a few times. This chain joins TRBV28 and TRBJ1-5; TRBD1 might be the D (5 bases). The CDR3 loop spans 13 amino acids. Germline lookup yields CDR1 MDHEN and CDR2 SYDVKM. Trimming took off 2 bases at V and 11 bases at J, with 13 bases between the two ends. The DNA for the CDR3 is TGTGCCAGCAGTTTACCTGGGGGAGGGACCCAGCATTTT. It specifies CASSLPGGGTQHF. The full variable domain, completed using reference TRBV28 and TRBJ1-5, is DVKVTQSSRYLVKRTGEKVFLECVQDMDHENMFWYRQDPGLGLRLIYFSYDVKMKEKGDIPEGYSVSREKKERFSLILESASTNQTSMYLCASSLPGGGTQHFGDGTRLSIL.

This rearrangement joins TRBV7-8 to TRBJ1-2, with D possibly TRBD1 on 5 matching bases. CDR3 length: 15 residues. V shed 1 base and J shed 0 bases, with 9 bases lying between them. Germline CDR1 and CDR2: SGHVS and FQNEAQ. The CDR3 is CASSLGSGPNYGYTF. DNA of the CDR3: TGTGCCAGCAGCTTAGGGTCAGGGCCTAACTATGGCTACACCTTC.

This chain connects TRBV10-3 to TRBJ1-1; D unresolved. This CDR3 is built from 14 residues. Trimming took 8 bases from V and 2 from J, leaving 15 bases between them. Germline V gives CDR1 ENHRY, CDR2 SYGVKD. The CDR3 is CAIRLTTKNTEAFF. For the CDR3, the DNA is TGTGCCATCCGACTTACGACCAAAAACACTGAAGCTTTCTTT.

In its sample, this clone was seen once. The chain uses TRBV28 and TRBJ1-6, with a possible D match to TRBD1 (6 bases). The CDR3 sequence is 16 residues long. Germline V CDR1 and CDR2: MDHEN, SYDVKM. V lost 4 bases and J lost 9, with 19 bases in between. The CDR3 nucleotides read TGTGCCAGCAGTTCTGGACAGCAAGTGTGGGGTTCACCCCTCCACTTT. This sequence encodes CASSSGQQVWGSPLHF.